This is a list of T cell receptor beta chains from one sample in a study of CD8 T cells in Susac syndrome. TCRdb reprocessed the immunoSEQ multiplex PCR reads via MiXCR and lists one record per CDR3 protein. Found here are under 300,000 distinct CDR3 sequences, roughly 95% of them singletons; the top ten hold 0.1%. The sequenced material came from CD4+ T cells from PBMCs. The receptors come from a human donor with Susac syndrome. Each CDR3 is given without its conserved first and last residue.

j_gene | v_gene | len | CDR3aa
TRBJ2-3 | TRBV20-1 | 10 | SASSLPDTQY
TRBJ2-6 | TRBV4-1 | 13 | ASSPVVSGANVLT
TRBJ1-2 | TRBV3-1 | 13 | ASSQDRSSRAGYT
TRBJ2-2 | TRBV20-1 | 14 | SARDWTSAPTGELF
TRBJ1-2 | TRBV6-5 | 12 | ASRPEGTGSGYT
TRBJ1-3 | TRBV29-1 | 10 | SARDSGNTIY
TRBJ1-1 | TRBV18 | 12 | ASSRTTGNTEAF
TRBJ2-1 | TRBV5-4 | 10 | ASSTGINEQF
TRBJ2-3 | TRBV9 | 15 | ASSVLSSGQGADTQY
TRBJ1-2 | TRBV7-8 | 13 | ASSLGVGPGRGYT
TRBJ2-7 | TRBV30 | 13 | AWSVKGGGRYEQY
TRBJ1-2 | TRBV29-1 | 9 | SVAISRGYT
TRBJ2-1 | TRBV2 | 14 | ASSEESSGRYNEQF
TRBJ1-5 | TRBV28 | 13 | ASSSPQGTEKPQH
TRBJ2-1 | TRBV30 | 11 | AWEREGLNEQF
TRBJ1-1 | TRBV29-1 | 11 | SVTRDRANEAF
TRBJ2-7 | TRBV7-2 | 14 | ASSQTGTSGLREQY
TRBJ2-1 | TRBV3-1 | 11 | ATRGAAYNEQF
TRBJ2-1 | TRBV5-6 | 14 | ASRRGTGDIYNEQF
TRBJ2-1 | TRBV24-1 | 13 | ATSDSLAAGGEQF
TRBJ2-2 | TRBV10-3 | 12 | AIGGGGMGGELF
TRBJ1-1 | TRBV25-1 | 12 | ASRGHSLNTEAF
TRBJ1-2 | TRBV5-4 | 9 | ASSNIGGYT
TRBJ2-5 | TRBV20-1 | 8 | SATRETQY
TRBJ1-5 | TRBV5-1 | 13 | ASSEGQGHNQPQH
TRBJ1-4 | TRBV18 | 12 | ASSPTPGNEKLF
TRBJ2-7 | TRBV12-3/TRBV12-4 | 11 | ASSPVRPYEQY
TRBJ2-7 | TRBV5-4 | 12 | ASSVGQRLYEQY
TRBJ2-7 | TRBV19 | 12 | ASGSSGRSYEQY
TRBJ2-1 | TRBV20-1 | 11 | SAIKGADNEQF
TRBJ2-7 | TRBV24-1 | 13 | ATSVGTGVSYEQY
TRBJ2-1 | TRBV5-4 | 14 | ASSRLAGGLGGEQF
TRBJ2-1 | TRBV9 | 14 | ASSVAPAGGVNEQF
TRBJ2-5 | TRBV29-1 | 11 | SVCTGLQETQY
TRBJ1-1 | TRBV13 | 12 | ASSLGFTGSEAF
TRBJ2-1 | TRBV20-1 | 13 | SAILAGVANNEQF
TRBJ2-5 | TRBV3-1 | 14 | ASSQVGRVSQETQY
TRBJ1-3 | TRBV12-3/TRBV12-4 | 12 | ASSLLSGGDTIY
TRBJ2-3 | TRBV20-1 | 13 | SARRTRLGTDTQY
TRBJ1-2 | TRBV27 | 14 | ASSARQGNRGYGYT
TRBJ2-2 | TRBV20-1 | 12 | SATRTGRSGELF
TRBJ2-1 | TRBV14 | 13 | ASTQAVSPPGEQF
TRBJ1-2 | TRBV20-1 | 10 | SARLRDGGYT